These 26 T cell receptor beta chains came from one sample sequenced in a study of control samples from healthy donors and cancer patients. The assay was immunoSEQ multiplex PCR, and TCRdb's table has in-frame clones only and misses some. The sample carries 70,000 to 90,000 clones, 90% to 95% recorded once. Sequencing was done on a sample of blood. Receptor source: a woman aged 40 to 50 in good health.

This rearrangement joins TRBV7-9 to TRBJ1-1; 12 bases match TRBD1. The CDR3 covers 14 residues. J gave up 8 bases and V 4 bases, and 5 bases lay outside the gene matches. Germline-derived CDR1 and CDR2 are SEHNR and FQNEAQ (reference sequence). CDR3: CASSSEGQGAEAFF. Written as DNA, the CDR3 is TGTGCCAGCAGCTCGGAGGGACAGGGGGCAGAAGCTTTCTTT.

The CDR3 nucleotides read TGTGCCAGCAGCGGAACAGGCTGGAACACTGAAGCTTTCTTT. Translating gives CASSGTGWNTEAFF. The chain joins TRBV9 to TRBJ1-1; possibly TRBD1 for D (5 bases). The germline V and J ends were trimmed by 3 bases and 1 base, with 10 bases remaining between them. This CDR3 spans 14 amino acids. Germline V gene lookup returns CDR1 SGDLS and CDR2 YYNGEE.

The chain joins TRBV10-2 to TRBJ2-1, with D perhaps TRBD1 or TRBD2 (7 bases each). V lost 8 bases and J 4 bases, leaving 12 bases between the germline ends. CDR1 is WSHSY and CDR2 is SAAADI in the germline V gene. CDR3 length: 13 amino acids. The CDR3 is CASGEGAYNEQFF. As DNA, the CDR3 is TGCGCCAGCGGGGAGGGGGCGTACAATGAGCAGTTCTTC.

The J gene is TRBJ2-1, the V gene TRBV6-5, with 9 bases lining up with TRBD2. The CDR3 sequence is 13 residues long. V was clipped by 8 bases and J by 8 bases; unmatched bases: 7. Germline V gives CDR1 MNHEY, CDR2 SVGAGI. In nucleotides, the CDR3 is TGTGCCAGCTTTAGCGGGAGTCTCTATGAGCAGTTCTTC. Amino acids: CASFSGSLYEQFF.

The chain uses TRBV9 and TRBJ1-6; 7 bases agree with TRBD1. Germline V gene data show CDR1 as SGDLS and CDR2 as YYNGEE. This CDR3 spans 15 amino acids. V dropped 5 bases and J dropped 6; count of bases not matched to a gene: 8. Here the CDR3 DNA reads TGTGCCAGCAGTTACTCGGGACAGCTTAATTCACCCCTCCACTTT. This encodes CASSYSGQLNSPLHF.

CDR3 DNA sequence: TGTGCCAGCAGCTTACCAGGGACGGCCAAACAAGAAGCTTTCTTT. This codes for CASSLPGTAKQEAFF. The V gene is TRBV7-8, the J gene TRBJ1-1, with TRBD1 as a possible D gene (5 bases). V lost 2 bases and J lost 8, with 18 bases in between. Germline CDR1 reads SGHVS; CDR2 reads FQNEAQ. The CDR3 has 15 amino acids.

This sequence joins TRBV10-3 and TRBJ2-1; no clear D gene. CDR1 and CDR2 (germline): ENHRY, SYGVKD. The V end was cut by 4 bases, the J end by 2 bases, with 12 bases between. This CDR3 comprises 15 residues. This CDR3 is CAISATVTPYNEQFF. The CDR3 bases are TGTGCCATCAGTGCAACCGTGACACCCTACAATGAGCAGTTCTTC.

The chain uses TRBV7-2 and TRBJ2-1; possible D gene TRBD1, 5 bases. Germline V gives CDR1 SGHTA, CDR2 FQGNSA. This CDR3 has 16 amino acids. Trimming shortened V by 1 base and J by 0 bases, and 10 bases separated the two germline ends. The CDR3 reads CASSLDRTRSYNEQFF. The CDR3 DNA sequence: TGTGCCAGCAGCTTAGATCGGACACGCTCCTACAATGAGCAGTTCTTC.

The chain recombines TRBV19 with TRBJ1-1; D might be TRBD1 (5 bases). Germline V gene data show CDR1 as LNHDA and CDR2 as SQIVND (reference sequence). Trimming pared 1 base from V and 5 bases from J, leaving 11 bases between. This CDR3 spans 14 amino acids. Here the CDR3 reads CASSIGSGSTEAFF. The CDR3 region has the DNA TGTGCCAGTAGTATAGGATCAGGGAGTACTGAAGCTTTCTTT.

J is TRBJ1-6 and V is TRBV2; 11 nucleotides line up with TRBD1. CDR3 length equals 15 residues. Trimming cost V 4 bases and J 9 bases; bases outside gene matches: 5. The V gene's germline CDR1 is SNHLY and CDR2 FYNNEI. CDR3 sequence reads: CASSVIGTGGSPLHF. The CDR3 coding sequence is TGTGCCAGCAGTGTAATCGGGACAGGGGGTTCACCCCTCCACTTT.

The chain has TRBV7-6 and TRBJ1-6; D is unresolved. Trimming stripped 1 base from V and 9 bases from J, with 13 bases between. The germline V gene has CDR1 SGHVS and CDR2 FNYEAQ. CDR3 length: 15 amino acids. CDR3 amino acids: CASSLERPPASPLHF. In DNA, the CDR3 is TGTGCCAGCAGCTTAGAAAGGCCTCCGGCTTCACCCCTCCACTTT. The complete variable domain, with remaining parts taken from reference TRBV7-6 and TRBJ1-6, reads GAGVSQSPRYKVTKRGQDVALRCDPISGHVSLYWYRQALGQGPEFLTYFNYEAQQDKSGLPNDRFSAERPEGSISTLTIQRTEQRDSAMYRCASSLERPPASPLHFGNGTRLTVT.

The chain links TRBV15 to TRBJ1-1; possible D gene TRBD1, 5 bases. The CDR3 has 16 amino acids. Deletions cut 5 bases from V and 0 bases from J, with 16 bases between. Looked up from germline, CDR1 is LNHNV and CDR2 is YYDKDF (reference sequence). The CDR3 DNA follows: TGTGCCACCAGCCCCCCGATCTCGACAGTGAACACTGAAGCTTTCTTT. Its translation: CATSPPISTVNTEAFF.

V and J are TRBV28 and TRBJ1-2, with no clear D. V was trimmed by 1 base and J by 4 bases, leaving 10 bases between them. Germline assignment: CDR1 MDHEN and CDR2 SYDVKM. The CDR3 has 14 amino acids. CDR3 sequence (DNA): TGTGCCAGCAGTTTATCAGGCCGGGGCTATGGCTACACCTTC. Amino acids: CASSLSGRGYGYTF.

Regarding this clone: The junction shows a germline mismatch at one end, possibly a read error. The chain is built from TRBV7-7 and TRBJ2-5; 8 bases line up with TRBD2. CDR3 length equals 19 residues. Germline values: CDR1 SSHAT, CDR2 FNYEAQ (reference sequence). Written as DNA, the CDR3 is TGTGCTAGCAGCTTAGAACAGGGATCACCGGGGGGGCCATCAGAGACCCAGTACTTC. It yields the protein CASSLEQGSPGGPSETQYF.

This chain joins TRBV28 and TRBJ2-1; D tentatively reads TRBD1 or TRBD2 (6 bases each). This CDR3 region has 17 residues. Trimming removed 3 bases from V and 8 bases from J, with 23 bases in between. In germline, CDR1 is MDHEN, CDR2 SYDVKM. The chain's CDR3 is CASSFIDGGGRFDEQFF. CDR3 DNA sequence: TGTGCCAGCAGTTTTATCGACGGAGGGGGAAGATTTGATGAGCAGTTCTTC. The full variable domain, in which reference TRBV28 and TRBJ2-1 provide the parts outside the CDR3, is DVKVTQSSRYLVKRTGEKVFLECVQDMDHENMFWYRQDPGLGLRLIYFSYDVKMKEKGDIPEGYSVSREKKERFSLILESASTNQTSMYLCASSFIDGGGRFDEQFFGPGTRLTVL.

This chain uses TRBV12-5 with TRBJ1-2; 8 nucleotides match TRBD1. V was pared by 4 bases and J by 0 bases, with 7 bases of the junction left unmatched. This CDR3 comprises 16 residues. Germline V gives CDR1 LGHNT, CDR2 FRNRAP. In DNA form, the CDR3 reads TGTGCTAGTGGTTCCGGGACAGGCCTTACTAACTATGGCTACACCTTC. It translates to CASGSGTGLTNYGYTF.

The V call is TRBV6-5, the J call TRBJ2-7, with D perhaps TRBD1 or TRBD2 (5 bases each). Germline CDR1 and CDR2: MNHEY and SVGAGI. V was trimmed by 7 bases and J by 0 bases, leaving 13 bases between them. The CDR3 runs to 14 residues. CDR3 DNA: TGTGCCAGCACCCGAGGGGCATTCTCCTACGAGCAGTACTTC. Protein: CASTRGAFSYEQYF.

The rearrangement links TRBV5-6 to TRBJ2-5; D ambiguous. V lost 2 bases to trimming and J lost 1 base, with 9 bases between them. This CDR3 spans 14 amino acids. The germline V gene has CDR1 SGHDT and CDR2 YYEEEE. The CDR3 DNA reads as TGTGCCAGCAGCTTATCGGGTACCCAAGAGACCCAGTACTTC. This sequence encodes CASSLSGTQETQYF.

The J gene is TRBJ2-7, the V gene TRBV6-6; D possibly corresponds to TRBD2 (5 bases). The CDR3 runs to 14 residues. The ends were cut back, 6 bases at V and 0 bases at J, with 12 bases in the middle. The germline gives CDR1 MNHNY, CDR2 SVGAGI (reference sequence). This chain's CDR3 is CASSNTGSSYEQYF. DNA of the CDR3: TGTGCCAGCAGCAATACGGGAAGCTCCTACGAGCAGTACTTC.

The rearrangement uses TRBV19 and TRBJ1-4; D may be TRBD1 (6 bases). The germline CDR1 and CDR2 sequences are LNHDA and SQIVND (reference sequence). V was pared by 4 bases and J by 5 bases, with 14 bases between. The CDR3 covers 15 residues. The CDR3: CASSTLQGNNEKLFF. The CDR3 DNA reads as TGTGCCAGTAGTACCCTACAGGGTAACAATGAAAAACTGTTTTTT. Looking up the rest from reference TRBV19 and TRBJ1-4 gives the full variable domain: DGGITQSPKYLFRKEGQNVTLSCEQNLNHDAMYWYRQDPGQGLRLIYYSQIVNDFQKGDIAEGYSVSREKKESFPLTVTSAQKNPTAFYLCASSTLQGNNEKLFFGSGTQLSVL.

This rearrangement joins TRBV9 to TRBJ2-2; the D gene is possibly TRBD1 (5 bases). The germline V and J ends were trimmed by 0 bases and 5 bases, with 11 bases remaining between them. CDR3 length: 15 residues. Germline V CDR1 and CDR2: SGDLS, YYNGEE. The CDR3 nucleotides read TGTGCCAGCAGCGTAGATCTGGGGCAAACCGGGGAGCTGTTTTTT. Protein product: CASSVDLGQTGELFF.

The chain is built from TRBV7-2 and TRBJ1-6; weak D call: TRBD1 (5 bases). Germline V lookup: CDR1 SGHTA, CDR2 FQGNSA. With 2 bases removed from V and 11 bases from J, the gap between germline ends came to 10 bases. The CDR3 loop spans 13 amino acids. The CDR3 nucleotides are TGTGCCAGCAGCTTATCTGGGGGGACACCCCTCCACTTT. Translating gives CASSLSGGTPLHF. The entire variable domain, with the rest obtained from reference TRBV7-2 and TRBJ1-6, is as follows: GAGVSQSPSNKVTEKGKDVELRCDPISGHTALYWYRQSLGQGLEFLIYFQGNSAPDKSGLPSDRFSAERTGGSVSTLTIQRTQQEDSAVYLCASSLSGGTPLHFGNGTRLTVT.

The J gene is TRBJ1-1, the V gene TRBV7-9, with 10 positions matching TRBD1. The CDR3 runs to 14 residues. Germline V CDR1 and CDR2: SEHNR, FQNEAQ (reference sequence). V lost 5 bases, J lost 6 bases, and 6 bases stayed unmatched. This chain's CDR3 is CASSPDRGWSEAFF. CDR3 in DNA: TGTGCCAGCAGCCCGGACAGGGGGTGGTCTGAAGCTTTCTTT.

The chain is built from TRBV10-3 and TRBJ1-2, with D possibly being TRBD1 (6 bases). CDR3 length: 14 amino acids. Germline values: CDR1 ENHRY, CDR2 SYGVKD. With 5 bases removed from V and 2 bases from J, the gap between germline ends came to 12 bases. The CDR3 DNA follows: TGTGCCATCAGTCCGACAGGAGGGAACTATGGCTACACCTTC. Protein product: CAISPTGGNYGYTF.

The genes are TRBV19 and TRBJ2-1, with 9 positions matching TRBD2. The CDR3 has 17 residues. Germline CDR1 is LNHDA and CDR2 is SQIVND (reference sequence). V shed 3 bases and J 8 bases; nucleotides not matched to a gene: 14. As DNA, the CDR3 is TGTGCCAGTAGTATTCCGTGGATAGCGGGAGAGGGCCATGAGCAGTTCTTC. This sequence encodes CASSIPWIAGEGHEQFF. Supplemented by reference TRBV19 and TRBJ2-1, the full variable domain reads DGGITQSPKYLFRKEGQNVTLSCEQNLNHDAMYWYRQDPGQGLRLIYYSQIVNDFQKGDIAEGYSVSREKKESFPLTVTSAQKNPTAFYLCASSIPWIAGEGHEQFFGPGTRLTVL.

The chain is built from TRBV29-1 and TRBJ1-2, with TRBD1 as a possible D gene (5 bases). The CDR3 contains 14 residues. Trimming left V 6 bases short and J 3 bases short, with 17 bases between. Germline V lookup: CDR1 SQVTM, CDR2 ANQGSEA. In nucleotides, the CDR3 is TGCAGCGTCCCACAGGCCCAAGCCCACTATGGCTACACCTTC. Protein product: CSVPQAQAHYGYTF.